Sequencing of this T cell receptor beta chain was carried out in a study of blood T cells in healthy people across ages. This clonotype appeared a few times. A second about 7 to 11 cycle PCR used barcoded and J-beta primers. Using its own MiXCR run on the 5' RACE reads, TCRdb lists one record per CDR3 protein. The sample holds 700,000 to 900,000 distinct CDR3 sequences, 20% to 30% seen once. V lost 1 base and J 10 bases, leaving 16 bases between the germline ends. From germline, CDR1 is MNHEY and CDR2 SVGAGI. CDR3 length: 15 amino acids. The data were also submitted as part of a second study, on T cells of mothers and their children.

Sequences were obtained from blood. The sequence came from a boy younger than 18 in good health. The chain combines TRBV6-5 with TRBJ1-4; TRBD1 might be the D (6 bases). The CDR3 DNA reads TGTGCCAGCAGTTACTTCACTCCGCCAGGGGTAAAACTGTTTTTT. This gives the protein CASSYFTPPGVKLFF.